This record covers a single TCR beta chain. The sample originates from a study of shared clonotypes between healthy human individuals. Assay: immunoSEQ multiplex PCR; the TCRdb copy retains only in-frame clones and omits some. The sample shows 1.5 million to 1.9 million clones, around 98% of them seen only once. CDR1 is GTSNPN, CDR2 SVGIG, per germline (reference sequence). J was trimmed by 6 bases and V by 3 bases; bases with no gene match: 19. This CDR3 has 19 amino acids. The receptor was isolated from a man aged 25-45 years in good health. The V gene is TRBV30, the J gene TRBJ2-7, with TRBD2 identical over 14 bases. The sample consisted of naive CD4+ T cells sorted from blood. The subset here: CD45RA+ positively selected. The CDR3 nucleotides are TGTGCCTGGAGGCCGACCGGGACTAGCGGGAGAGGAAGGTACGGCGAGCAGTACTTC. This encodes CAWRPTGTSGRGRYGEQYF.